The sequence of this T cell receptor beta chain was determined in a study of OX40 agonist ivuxolimab in advanced cancers. The CDR3 consists of 15 residues. V lost 1 base to trimming and J lost 0 bases, with 8 bases between them. Germline V gives CDR1 MGHRA, CDR2 YSYEKL. Produced via immunoSEQ multiplex PCR; TCRdb's table is partial and in-frame only. The sample contains 45,000 to 75,000 clones, 82% of which appear only once. The material was CD4+ or CD8+ T cells sorted from blood, obtained in a trial of the OX40 agonist ivuxolimab. The chain is built from TRBV4-1 and TRBJ2-3, with D unresolved. The source of this sequence is an adult with an advanced solid tumor such as melanoma, head and neck, liver or kidney cancer. Here the CDR3 DNA reads TGCGCCAGCAGCCAAGTGGGAACTAGCACAGATACGCAGTATTTT. Translated, it gives CASSQVGTSTDTQYF.